These 17 T cell receptor beta chains were sequenced from one sample in a study of T cells in Graves' hyperthyroidism and ophthalmopathy. Amplification targeted TCR beta CDR3 regions from RNA transcripts. The HTBI primer set was used in a first-round RT-PCR of the TCR CDR3. TCRdb reanalysed the multiplex PCR reads using MiXCR and keeps one entry per CDR3 protein. Seen here are around 420,000 distinct CDR3 sequences, roughly 13% observed once, and the top ten hold around 5.3%. Sequencing was carried out using blood. These receptors originate from a woman aged 18-30 years with Graves' hyperthyroidism.

Points on this clonotype: This sequence may be a read error, since a much larger clone differs from it by one base. The chain employs TRBV20-1 and TRBJ1-1; D unclear. CDR3 size: 12 residues. Germline V lookup: CDR1 DFQATT, CDR2 SNEGSKA (reference sequence). Trimming cost V 1 base and J 7 bases, with 10 bases left between them. The CDR3 bases are TGCAGTGCTAGAGCGCAAGGGTTTGAAGCTTTCTTT. This encodes CSARAQGFEAFF.

This clonotype appeared a few times. The V and J genes are TRBV14 and TRBJ1-1; maybe TRBD1 (6 bases). Trimming left V 0 bases short and J 5 bases short, with 16 bases between. CDR3 length: 16 residues. The germline V gene has CDR1 SGHDN and CDR2 FVKESK. The DNA for the CDR3 is TGTGCCAGCAGCCAAGATGCTTGGGGGCGCGGTACTGAAGCTTTCTTT. Translation gives CASSQDAWGRGTEAFF.

The table lists this clonotype with many counts. The J gene is TRBJ1-1, the V gene TRBV18, with 10 bases matching TRBD1. Trimming at V came to 3 bases and at J to 1 base, leaving 5 bases not matched to a gene. Germline lookup yields CDR1 KGHSH and CDR2 LQKENI. This CDR3 is built from 16 residues. CDR3 in amino acids: CASSPKTGGWNTEAFF. The CDR3 DNA sequence: TGTGCCAGCTCACCTAAGACAGGGGGCTGGAACACTGAAGCTTTCTTT.

V is TRBV27 and J is TRBJ1-6; D is unresolved. Germline V gives CDR1 MNHEY, CDR2 SMNVEV (reference sequence). Trimming left V 3 bases short and J 5 bases short, with 8 bases between. The CDR3 has 14 residues. CDR3 amino acids: CASSFGSDNSPLHF. The CDR3 nucleotides are TGTGCCAGCAGTTTTGGGTCTGATAATTCACCCCTCCACTTT.

This clonotype was observed many times. J is TRBJ1-2 and V is TRBV5-1; D remains unclear. The CDR3 spans 15 residues. CDR1 SGHRS and CDR2 YFSETQ come from the germline V gene. Trimming took 4 bases from V and 1 from J, leaving 14 bases between them. CDR3 sequence: CASSKEGSHNYGYTF. CDR3 DNA: TGCGCCAGCAGCAAAGAGGGCAGCCATAACTATGGCTACACCTTC.

This clonotype was counted at least ten times. The chain is built from TRBV12-3 or TRBV12-4 and TRBJ2-1, with 11 positions matching TRBD2. This CDR3 spans 16 amino acids. The junction had 5 bases not matched to a gene; V was cut back by 3 bases and J by 4 bases. CDR3 protein: CASSLGLAEPYNEQFF. The CDR3 DNA reads TGTGCCAGCAGTTTGGGACTAGCGGAACCATACAATGAGCAGTTCTTC.

This clonotype was seen ten or more times. The J gene is TRBJ2-1, the V gene TRBV13; D is perhaps TRBD2 (6 bases). Germline-derived CDR1 and CDR2 are PRHDT and FYEKMQ (reference sequence). V lost 5 bases and J lost 3, with 11 bases in between. The CDR3 loop spans 14 amino acids. CDR3 sequence (DNA): TGTGCCAGCAGCCCGGTGGACTACTACAATGAGCAGTTCTTC. Translating gives CASSPVDYYNEQFF.

At least ten counts were recorded for this clonotype. This chain connects TRBV11-2 to TRBJ2-1, with 14 bases matching TRBD2. The J segment lost 8 bases and the V segment lost 2 bases, leaving 8 bases of the junction unmatched. The CDR3 loop spans 17 amino acids. Germline V gives CDR1 SGHAT, CDR2 FQNNGV. CDR3 sequence (DNA): TGTGCCAGCAGCTTAACTCGGACTAGCGGGAGGAGGTATGAGCAGTTCTTC. As protein: CASSLTRTSGRRYEQFF. The entire variable domain, with the rest obtained from reference TRBV11-2 and TRBJ2-1, is as follows: EAGVAQSPRYKIIEKRQSVAFWCNPISGHATLYWYQQILGQGPKLLIQFQNNGVVDDSQLPKDRFSAERLKGVDSTLKIQPAKLEDSAVYLCASSLTRTSGRRYEQFFGPGTRLTVL.

This clonotype was counted a few times. V and J are TRBV6-9 and TRBJ2-3; 9 nucleotides align to TRBD2. The V gene's germline CDR1 is MNHGY and CDR2 SVAAGI. The CDR3 has 17 amino acids. The J segment lost 3 bases and the V segment lost 3 bases, leaving 10 bases of the junction unmatched. The CDR3 DNA reads TGTGCCAGCAGTTACCAGACTAGCGGAGTAGGGACAGATACGCAGTATTTT. Amino acids: CASSYQTSGVGTDTQYF.

This clonotype was picked up many times. V is TRBV28 and J is TRBJ2-1; D may be TRBD2 (5 bases). Germline V gene lookup returns CDR1 MDHEN and CDR2 SYDVKM. V lost 6 bases, J lost 6 bases, and 36 bases lay in between. This CDR3 has 21 residues. The CDR3 region is CASSSSPKPGVRYFVRNEQFF. CDR3 DNA: TGTGCCAGCAGCTCTAGCCCCAAGCCGGGTGTTCGATACTTCGTGCGCAATGAGCAGTTCTTC.

This clonotype was observed many times. The gene calls are TRBV29-1 and TRBJ2-3, with D possibly called TRBD1 or TRBD2 (5 bases each). Deletions cut 4 bases from V and 1 base from J, with 9 bases between. The CDR3 spans 13 residues. CDR1 is SQVTM and CDR2 is ANQGSEA in the germline V gene. The CDR3 DNA follows: TGCAGCGTTGCGAGGGGACGCACAGATACGCAGTATTTT. The encoded protein is CSVARGRTDTQYF.

This clonotype was seen ten or more times. The rearrangement links TRBV27 to TRBJ2-1; 8 positions match TRBD2. Germline-derived CDR1 and CDR2 are MNHEY and SMNVEV (reference sequence). V shed 3 bases, J shed 5 bases, and the junction held 3 bases outside the gene matches. The CDR3 is 14 residues long. As DNA, the CDR3 is TGTGCCAGCAGTTTGCGACTAGCGAACAATGAGCAGTTCTTC. Translated: CASSLRLANNEQFF.

This clonotype occurred many times. This chain links TRBV27 with TRBJ1-4; TRBD1 is a possible D gene (6 bases). This CDR3 has 13 residues. V lost 10 bases, J lost 5 bases, and 14 bases lay in between. Germline V lookup: CDR1 MNHEY, CDR2 SMNVEV (reference sequence). The CDR3 nucleotides read TGTGCCACCACCGACAGGAGGAATGAAAAACTGTTTTTT. Residues: CATTDRRNEKLFF.

This clonotype was observed at least ten times. The chain employs TRBV18 and TRBJ2-2; 10 positions agree with TRBD2. Germline values: CDR1 KGHSH, CDR2 LQKENI. V lost 2 bases, J lost 7 bases, and 7 bases stayed unmatched. CDR3 length equals 16 residues. The CDR3 DNA reads TGTGCCAGCTCACCAAGCCTAGCGGGAGAAGTCGGGGAGCTGTTTTTT. Amino acid sequence: CASSPSLAGEVGELFF.

The chain carries TRBV5-1 and TRBJ2-7, with 14 positions matching TRBD2. This CDR3 is 16 amino acids long. With 5 bases clipped from V and 5 bases from J, the junction kept 9 bases outside the gene matches. Germline-derived CDR1 and CDR2 are SGHRS and YFSETQ. The CDR3 DNA is TGCGCCAGCAGGCCCGGGACTAGCGGGAGATTCAACGAGCAGTACTTC. The encoded protein is CASRPGTSGRFNEQYF.

The genes are TRBV5-4 and TRBJ2-7; D could derive from TRBD1 or TRBD2 (5 bases each). This CDR3 contains 14 residues. The V end lost 3 bases, the J end lost 2 bases, and 12 bases lay between the germline ends. The V gene's germline CDR1 is SGHNT and CDR2 YYREEE (reference sequence). In DNA form, the CDR3 reads TGTGCCAGCAGCTGGGACGGAATACCCTACGAGCAGTACTTC. Protein: CASSWDGIPYEQYF.

The chain links TRBV28 to TRBJ1-2; maybe TRBD1 (5 bases). V was shortened by 6 bases and J by 4 bases, with 12 bases between the two germline ends. This CDR3 comprises 13 residues. Germline V lookup: CDR1 MDHEN, CDR2 SYDVKM. The CDR3 nucleotides are TGTGCCAGCAGCGAGGGGCTCGGCTATGGCTACACCTTC. It translates to CASSEGLGYGYTF.